The T cell receptor (beta chain) under discussion was sequenced for a study of regulatory T cells in long-lasting Graves disease. Study results and limitations: TCR diversity in persistent Graves' patients was below that of newly diagnosed ones. Having few samples may have compromised the accuracy. Shared public clonotypes totalled 2,500 to 3,500 in persistent patients, compared with around 880 in new patients.

Researchers made TCR beta libraries by using iRepertoire HTBI primers and running Arm-PCR on CDR3 regions. TCRdb re-analysed the multiplex PCR reads in MiXCR, keeping a single row per CDR3 protein. The sample lists roughly 450,000 distinct CDR3 sequences; less than 25% were seen once. Time point: persistent/refractory GD, antithyroid drugs over 5 years with positive TRAb. After RNA was extracted from PBMCs, the TCR library was made from it. Graves' disease diagnoses used American Thyroid Association guidelines. The CDR3 is made up of 13 amino acids. Germline V gives CDR1 MNHEY, CDR2 SMNVEV (reference sequence). Deletions cut 3 bases from V and 4 bases from J, with 9 bases between. This clonotype was counted at least ten times. Its specificity is unknown.

The chain combines TRBV27 with TRBJ1-2, with TRBD1 as a possible D gene (5 bases). The specimen was peripheral blood mononuclear cells (PBMCs), collected when the disease was refractory, from a patient treated with antithyroid drugs. The clonotype comes from a female donor with Graves disease. The CDR3 region is CASSFRDGYGYTF. CDR3 DNA sequence: TGTGCCAGCAGTTTCCGGGACGGCTATGGCTACACCTTC.